This is a list of T cell receptor beta chains from one sample in a study of identical twins. TCRdb re-called the 5' RACE reads through MiXCR, storing one row per CDR3 protein. The table has 450,000 to 500,000 distinct CDR3 sequences, around 15% seen once. These data were also reused for a study on yellow fever vaccine responses in identical twins.

The sample consisted of CD4+ T cells sorted from blood. The receptors stem from a woman under 30 in good health. Both conserved end residues are part of each CDR3. The order of the fields is J gene, CDR3 length, V gene, CDR3 protein.

TRBJ1-1 | 12 | TRBV19 | CASTPGGTEAFF
TRBJ2-7 | 16 | TRBV11-2 | CASSLWASGRIYEQYF
TRBJ2-1 | 13 | TRBV27 | CASLSGTGNEQFF
TRBJ2-7 | 15 | TRBV18 | CASSPRTVDAYEQYF
TRBJ2-3 | 15 | TRBV5-1 | CASSSGTANTDTQYF
TRBJ2-1 | 13 | TRBV20-1 | CSARRSIGGEQFF
TRBJ2-7 | 14 | TRBV10-3 | CAISRGPSSYEQYF
TRBJ2-4 | 14 | TRBV3-1 | CASSQEGGGNIQYF
TRBJ2-7 | 13 | TRBV10-3 | CAIRADYPYEQYF
TRBJ2-1 | 14 | TRBV11-2 | CASSPGQGKPEQFF
TRBJ2-7 | 14 | TRBV7-9 | CASSLATTTYEQYF
TRBJ2-6 | 18 | TRBV7-2 | CASSLAASGVSGANVLTF
TRBJ2-1 | 20 | TRBV10-2 | CASSESGLAGITSSYNEQFF
TRBJ2-3 | 11 | TRBV28 | CASARSDTQYF
TRBJ2-1 | 17 | TRBV5-1 | CASSSSGTSGGRNEQFF
TRBJ2-3 | 16 | TRBV5-1 | CASSQRTSGGTYMQYF
TRBJ2-3 | 13 | TRBV3-1 | CASSQDLSDTQYF
TRBJ2-1 | 12 | TRBV7-2 | CASSFGDSEQFF
TRBJ2-5 | 11 | TRBV6-6 | CATTGGGTQYF
TRBJ2-5 | 13 | TRBV20-1 | CSAAPGLAETQYF
TRBJ2-7 | 12 | TRBV18 | CASQAGGYEQYF
TRBJ2-1 | 15 | TRBV9 | CASSVEGVTYNEQFF
TRBJ2-7 | 14 | TRBV28 | CASRRPGGVDEQYF
TRBJ2-3 | 11 | TRBV29-1 | CSSGVPDTQYF
TRBJ1-4 | 15 | TRBV4-3 | CASTPGGQGSEKLFF
TRBJ1-4 | 15 | TRBV3-1 | CASSGLRAKAEKLFF
TRBJ2-2 | 16 | TRBV20-1 | CSARVPGSFNTGELFF
TRBJ2-2 | 13 | TRBV29-1 | CSVGRRNTGELFF
TRBJ2-3 | 12 | TRBV2 | CASSERADTQYF
TRBJ1-6 | 15 | TRBV7-8 | CASSFMVAPNSPLHF
TRBJ2-2 | 14 | TRBV7-7 | CASSLGKNTGELFF
TRBJ2-1 | 20 | TRBV3-1 | CASSLHKPGLAGGSYNEQFF
TRBJ2-1 | 13 | TRBV25-1 | CASARGGNNEQFF
TRBJ2-7 | 15 | TRBV5-6 | CASHWVAGNRYEQYF
TRBJ1-1 | 13 | TRBV29-1 | CSVERDTNTEAFF
TRBJ1-5 | 16 | TRBV12-3/TRBV12-4 | CASSSETGRSNQPQHF
TRBJ1-3 | 15 | TRBV10-3 | CAISEGTGAGNTIYF
TRBJ2-5 | 13 | TRBV7-3 | CASSFGSGETQYF
TRBJ2-4 | 15 | TRBV7-9 | CASSYTDGAKNIQYF
TRBJ2-7 | 14 | TRBV7-2 | CASSLDPGKGEQYF
TRBJ2-1 | 17 | TRBV4-3 | CASSVATAGLSYNEQFF
TRBJ2-6 | 14 | TRBV10-2 | CASLAGSGANVLTF